This T cell receptor beta chain is drawn from a study of T cell repertoires in cytomegalovirus infection. The study's findings and limits: The ex vivo response was dominated by HLA-C-restricted CMV-specific TCR beta clonotypes.

From the reads, TCRdb called clonotypes with MiXCR, one entry per CDR3 protein. The sample lists fewer than 1,000,000 distinct CDR3 sequences; around 30% were seen once. Comments on this clonotype: Its target is unknown.

The CDR3 contains 14 residues. CDR1 and CDR2 from the germline V gene are SEHNR and FQNEAQ (reference sequence). V gave up 5 bases and J gave up 8 bases, with 18 bases separating them. Sequenced here: cultured CD8+ T cells from PBMCs, sampled from culture after CMV antigen stimulation. This TCR was sampled from a human donor in good health (CMV status not recorded). Some clones in this sample may be carry-over from other donors' samples. The V call is TRBV7-9, the J call TRBJ1-2; the D gene is possibly TRBD1 (5 bases). The CDR3 spells CASSHLGQVGGYTF. In DNA form, the CDR3 reads TGTGCCAGCAGCCACCTGGGGCAGGTGGGGGGCTACACCTTC.